Below are 3 T cell receptor beta chains sequenced from a single sample in a study of T cells of healthy individuals. Via MiXCR, TCRdb re-called the 5' RACE reads, giving one row per CDR3 protein. The table shows over 40,000 distinct CDR3 sequences, with 4% to 5.5% occurring only once. The source is a human donor in good health.

The sample holds a few counts of this clonotype. The chain has TRBV11-1 and TRBJ1-1; TRBD1 might be the D (5 bases). This CDR3 contains 14 residues. The V end was cut by 1 base, the J end by 5 bases, with 11 bases between. The V gene's germline CDR1 is SGHAT and CDR2 FQDESV (reference sequence). The DNA of the CDR3 is TGTGCCAGCAGCTTAGGGGGGTTGGCGACTGAAGCTTTCTTT. Translation: CASSLGGLATEAFF.

This clonotype was seen ten or more times. The chain joins TRBV12-5 to TRBJ2-7; D not resolved. V gave up 6 bases and J gave up 3 bases, with 6 bases separating them. Germline values: CDR1 LGHNT, CDR2 FRNRAP. CDR3 length equals 11 residues. Here the CDR3 DNA reads TGTGCTAGTGGGGAGCACTACGAGCAGTACTTC. Its translation is CASGEHYEQYF.

The V call is TRBV7-9, the J call TRBJ2-3; D unclear. The germline CDR1 and CDR2 sequences are SEHNR and FQNEAQ (reference sequence). V was trimmed by 8 bases and J by 0 bases, leaving 12 bases between them. The CDR3 spans 14 residues. This chain's CDR3 is CASSRPTSTDTQYF. The CDR3 nucleotides read TGTGCCAGCTCCCGCCCCACTAGCACAGATACGCAGTATTTT.